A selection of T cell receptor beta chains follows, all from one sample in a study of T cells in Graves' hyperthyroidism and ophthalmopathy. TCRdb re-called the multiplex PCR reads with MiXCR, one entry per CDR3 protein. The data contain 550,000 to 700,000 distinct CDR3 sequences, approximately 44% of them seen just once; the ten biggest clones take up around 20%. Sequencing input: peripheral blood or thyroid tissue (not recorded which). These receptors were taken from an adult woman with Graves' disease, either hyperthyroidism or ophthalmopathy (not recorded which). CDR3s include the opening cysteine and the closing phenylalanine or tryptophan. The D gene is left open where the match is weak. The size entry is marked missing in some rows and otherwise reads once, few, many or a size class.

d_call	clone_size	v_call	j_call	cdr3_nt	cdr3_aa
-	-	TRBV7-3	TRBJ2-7	TGTGCCAGCAGCGCTACAGGAAACGAGCAGTACTTC	CASSATGNEQYF
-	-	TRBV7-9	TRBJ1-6	TGTGCCACCCCCACAGGGACCTATAATTCACCCCTCCACTTT	CATPTGTYNSPLHF
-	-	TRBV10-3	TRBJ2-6	TGTGCCATCAGTGCTGGGTCCAACGTCCTGACTTTC	CAISAGSNVLTF
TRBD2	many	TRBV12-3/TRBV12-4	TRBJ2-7	TGTGCCAGCAGTGCGGGGGGGGACTACGAGCAGTACTTC	CASSAGGDYEQYF
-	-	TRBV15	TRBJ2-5	TGTGCCACCAGCAGCTCTCAAGAGACCCAGTACTTC	CATSSSQETQYF
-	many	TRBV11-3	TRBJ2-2	TGTGCCAGCAGCCGAAGTGTATATGCCACCGGGGAGCTGTTTTTT	CASSRSVYATGELFF
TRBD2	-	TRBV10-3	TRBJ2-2	TGTGCCATCAGCCCGGGACTAGCGGGAGCCTATGCCGGGGAGCTGTTTTTT	CAISPGLAGAYAGELFF
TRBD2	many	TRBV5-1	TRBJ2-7	TGCGCCAGCCGGCTAGCGGAAGAGCAGTACTTC	CASRLAEEQYF
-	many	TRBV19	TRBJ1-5	TGTGCCAGTACCCCCTTCGGGTATCCTAATCAGCCCCAGCATTTT	CASTPFGYPNQPQHF
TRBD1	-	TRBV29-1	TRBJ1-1	TGCAGCGTTGTGAAAGGGGGCAGGAACACTGAAGCTTTCTTT	CSVVKGGRNTEAFF
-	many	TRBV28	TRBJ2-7	TGTGCCAGCAGTTTAAGGGCAGACTCCTACGAGCAGTACTTC	CASSLRADSYEQYF
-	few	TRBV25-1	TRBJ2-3	TGTGCCAGCAGGGGGTGGACTAGCACAGATACGCAGTATTTT	CASRGWTSTDTQYF
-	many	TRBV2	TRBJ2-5	TGTGCCAGCAGTGTTGTGCGTGGAGGGAGTCCAGACCAAGAGACCCAGTACTTC	CASSVVRGGSPDQETQYF